In this sample, the clone carrying this T cell receptor (beta chain) turned up a few times. Its antigen is as yet unknown. The primer mix had 60 Vbeta and 13 Jbeta primers. Repertoires were generated with immunoSEQ multiplex PCR, while TCRdb's copy carries only in-frame clones and drops some. Of about 200,000 clones detected, 82% appear once; the ten largest clones hold 0.075% to 0.1%. Germline CDR1 and CDR2: GTSNPN and SVGIG (reference sequence). This CDR3 contains 14 residues. The V and J ends lost 2 bases and 0 bases respectively, with 11 bases between them. This sample was included in a study of cytomegalovirus exposure and HLA in healthy donors. Study observations and caveats: In an earlier analysis, about 87% or about 30%: the productive usage of most TCR beta V segments. Analyzed later, most CMV-associated TCR beta chains appeared HLA-restricted. In a later analysis, TCR beta V- and J-gene trimming showed a link to a missense DCLRE1C variant.

The rearrangement joins TRBV30 to TRBJ2-7; possible D gene TRBD2, 5 bases. The sequencing sample was made of PBMCs. The clonotype originates from a boy aged 2 to 9 in good health and CMV-seronegative. CDR3 nucleotides: TGTGCCTGGAGTCGGGGTGGGTCCTCCTACGAGCAGTACTTC. As protein: CAWSRGGSSYEQYF.